The 10 T cell receptor beta chains listed next were all sequenced from one sample in a study of blood T cell repertoires in COVID-19. TCRdb's table, derived via immunoSEQ multiplex PCR, lists solely in-frame clones and lacks some. The repertoire holds roughly 100,000 clones, with 75% to 90% as singletons. Sequencing was performed on peripheral blood. The receptor source for this set is a woman older than 75 with active COVID-19.

The genes are TRBV11-2 and TRBJ2-5; D is possibly TRBD1 (6 bases). The germline CDR1 and CDR2 sequences are SGHAT and FQNNGV. Trimming left V 1 base short and J 4 bases short, with 16 bases between. CDR3 length equals 16 residues. The CDR3 spells CASSLGPRGRGETQYF. The DNA of the CDR3 is TGTGCCAGCAGCTTAGGCCCGAGGGGGAGAGGAGAGACCCAGTACTTC.

CDR3: CASSLLAHSYEQYF. DNA for the CDR3: TGTGCCAGCAGCTTACTAGCGCACTCCTACGAGCAGTACTTC. This chain joins TRBV7-2 and TRBJ2-7; tentatively, D is TRBD2 (6 bases). CDR1 SGHTA and CDR2 FQGNSA come from the germline V gene. Trimming took 2 bases from V and 0 from J, leaving 8 bases between them. The CDR3 extends over 14 amino acids.

This clone was picked up a small number of times. The rearrangement links TRBV7-3 to TRBJ1-1; TRBD1 is a possible D gene (5 bases). V was shortened by 0 bases and J by 2 bases, with 10 bases between the two germline ends. The length of the CDR3 is 15 residues. Germline CDR1 is SGHTA and CDR2 is FQGTGA. The CDR3 protein is CASSLTGGVNTEAFF. The DNA for the CDR3 is TGTGCCAGCAGCTTAACCGGGGGGGTTAACACTGAAGCTTTCTTT. The full variable domain, in which reference TRBV7-3 and TRBJ1-1 provide the parts outside the CDR3, is GAGVSQTPSNKVTEKGKYVELRCDPISGHTALYWYRQSLGQGPEFLIYFQGTGAADDSGLPNDRFFAVRPEGSVSTLKIQRTERGDSAVYLCASSLTGGVNTEAFFGQGTRLTVV.

The chain links TRBV25-1 to TRBJ2-2, with D hard to call. The V gene lost 10 bases and the J gene lost 2 bases, with 14 bases spanning the gap. The germline V gene has CDR1 MGHDK and CDR2 SYGVNS. The CDR3 sequence is 14 residues long. CDR3 amino acids: CATKTERNTGELFF. Written as DNA, the CDR3 is TGTGCCACCAAGACGGAGAGAAACACCGGGGAGCTGTTTTTT.

The gene calls are TRBV7-8 and TRBJ2-1, with 9 bases identical to TRBD2. Germline loops: CDR1 SGHVS, CDR2 FQNEAQ. This CDR3 is 17 amino acids long. V dropped 4 bases and J dropped 0; count of bases not matched to a gene: 7. CDR3 nucleotides: TGTGCCAGCAGCTCCACCCTTAGCGGGAGCTCCTACAATGAGCAGTTCTTC. This encodes CASSSTLSGSSYNEQFF. Filled out from reference TRBV7-8 and TRBJ2-1, the complete variable domain reads GAGVSQSPRYKVAKRGQDVALRCDPISGHVSLFWYQQALGQGPEFLTYFQNEAQLDKSGLPSDRFFAERPEGSVSTLKIQRTQQEDSAVYLCASSSTLSGSSYNEQFFGPGTRLTVL.

The chain links TRBV29-1 to TRBJ2-5; D possibly corresponds to TRBD1 (6 bases). The CDR3 loop spans 12 amino acids. Looked up from germline, CDR1 is SQVTM and CDR2 is ANQGSEA. Trimming left V 7 bases short and J 2 bases short, with 11 bases between. The chain's CDR3 is CSGRQAQETQYF. The CDR3 nucleotides are TGCAGCGGGAGACAGGCACAAGAGACCCAGTACTTC.

This rearrangement joins TRBV6-1 to TRBJ1-4, with D unclear. The CDR3 covers 15 residues. V shed 0 bases and J shed 0 bases, with 5 bases lying between them. Germline V gene sequence: CDR1 MNHNS, CDR2 SASEGT. Written as DNA, the CDR3 is TGTGCCAGCAGTGAAGCGGCAGCAACTAATGAAAAACTGTTTTTT. Translated, it gives CASSEAAATNEKLFF.

This clone was observed a few times. CDR3 protein: CAINRDLNTEAFF. CDR3 nucleotide sequence: TGTGCCATCAACCGGGATTTGAACACTGAAGCTTTCTTT. This chain links TRBV7-9 with TRBJ1-1; D remains unclear. V lost 10 bases to trimming and J lost 0 bases, with 12 bases between them. Germline V gene lookup returns CDR1 SEHNR and CDR2 FQNEAQ (reference sequence). The length of the CDR3 is 13 residues.

This clone came up once. The gene calls are TRBV2 and TRBJ2-6; TRBD1 matches at 7 bases. Germline CDR1 is SNHLY and CDR2 is FYNNEI. V lost 5 bases, J lost 2 bases, and 6 bases stayed unmatched. The CDR3 length is 16 residues. CDR3 DNA sequence: TGTGCCAGCAGTAGGGACAGACTAACTGGGGCCAACGTCCTGACTTTC. Amino acids: CASSRDRLTGANVLTF.

This rearrangement joins TRBV7-2 to TRBJ2-1; 12 bases map to TRBD2. V gave up 6 bases and J gave up 3 bases; unmatched junction bases: 6. The germline gives CDR1 SGHTA, CDR2 FQGNSA. The CDR3 spans 16 residues. The CDR3 spells CASRGLAGRDYNEQFF. The CDR3 DNA sequence: TGTGCCAGCAGGGGACTAGCGGGTCGTGACTACAATGAGCAGTTCTTC.